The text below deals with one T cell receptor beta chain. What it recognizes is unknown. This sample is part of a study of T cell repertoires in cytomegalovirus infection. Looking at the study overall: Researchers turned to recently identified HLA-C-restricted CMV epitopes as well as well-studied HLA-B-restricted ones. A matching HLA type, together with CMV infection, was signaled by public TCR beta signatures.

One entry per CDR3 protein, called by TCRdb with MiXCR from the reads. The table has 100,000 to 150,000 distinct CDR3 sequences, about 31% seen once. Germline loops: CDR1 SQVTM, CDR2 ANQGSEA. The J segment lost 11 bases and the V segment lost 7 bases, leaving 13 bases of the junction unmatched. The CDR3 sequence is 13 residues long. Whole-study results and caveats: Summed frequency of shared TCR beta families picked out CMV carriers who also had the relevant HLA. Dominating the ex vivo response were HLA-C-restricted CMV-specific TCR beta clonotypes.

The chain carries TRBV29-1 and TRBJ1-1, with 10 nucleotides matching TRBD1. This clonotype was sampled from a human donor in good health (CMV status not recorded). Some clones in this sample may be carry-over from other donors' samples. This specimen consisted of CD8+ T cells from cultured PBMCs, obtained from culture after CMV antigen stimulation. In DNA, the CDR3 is TGCAGCGCCGCGGGACAGGGGCTCCAAGAGGCTTTCTTT. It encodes CSAAGQGLQEAFF.